This T cell receptor (beta chain) derives from a study of shared clonotypes between healthy human individuals. The V and J ends lost 1 base and 6 bases respectively, with 16 bases between them. Germline CDR1 and CDR2: SGHVS and FQNEAQ. CDR3 length: 16 amino acids. This table comes from immunoSEQ multiplex PCR, and its TCRdb copy is limited to in-frame clones, with some not included. This table has 600,000 to 750,000 clones, 90% appearing once. The receptor comes from a man younger than 30 in good health. Some clones in this sample may be carry-over from other donors' samples. The rearrangement links TRBV7-8 to TRBJ2-1; weak D call: TRBD2 (7 bases). The specimen was memory CD8+ T cells from PBMCs. Regarding subset: CD45RO+ cells pooled with CCR7-negative TemRA cells. The CDR3 protein is CASSLVSGGRGNEQFF. The CDR3 DNA reads as TGTGCCAGCAGCTTAGTATCCGGGGGGCGCGGCAATGAGCAGTTCTTC.